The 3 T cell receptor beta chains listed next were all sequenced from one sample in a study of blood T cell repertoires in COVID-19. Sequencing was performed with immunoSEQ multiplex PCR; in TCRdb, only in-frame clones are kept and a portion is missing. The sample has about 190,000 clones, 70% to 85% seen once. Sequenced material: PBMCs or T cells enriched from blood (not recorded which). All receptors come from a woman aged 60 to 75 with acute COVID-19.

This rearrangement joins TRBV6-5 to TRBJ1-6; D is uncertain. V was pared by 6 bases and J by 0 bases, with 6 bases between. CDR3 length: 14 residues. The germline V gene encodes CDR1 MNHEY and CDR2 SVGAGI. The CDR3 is CASRRDSYNSPLHF. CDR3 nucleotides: TGTGCCAGCAGGCGAGACTCCTATAATTCACCCCTCCACTTT.

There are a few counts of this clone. CDR3 in amino acids: CASSPGTGEREQYF. The CDR3 DNA follows: TGTGCCAGCTCACCTGGGACAGGGGAAAGGGAGCAGTACTTC. The J gene is TRBJ2-7, the V gene TRBV18; 10 bases agree with TRBD1. Germline V gene sequence: CDR1 KGHSH, CDR2 LQKENI. Trimming cost V 3 bases and J 7 bases; bases outside gene matches: 6. This CDR3 is built from 14 residues.

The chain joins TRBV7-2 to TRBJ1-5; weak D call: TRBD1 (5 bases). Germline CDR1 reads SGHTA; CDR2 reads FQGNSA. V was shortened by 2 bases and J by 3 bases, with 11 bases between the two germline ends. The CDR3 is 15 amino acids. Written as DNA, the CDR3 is TGTGCCAGCAGCTTAATAGCAGGGTACAATCAGCCCCAGCATTTT. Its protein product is CASSLIAGYNQPQHF.